The next 27 T cell receptor beta chains were all read from a single sample in a study of T cell repertoires in cytomegalovirus infection. Their recognized antigens are unknown. Each CDR3 protein is one row after TCRdb ran MiXCR on the reads. The data show 140,000 to 150,000 distinct CDR3 sequences, about 31% seen once. Sequences were derived from CD8+ T cells from cultured PBMCs, sampled from culture after CMV antigen stimulation. The receptors were gathered from a human donor in good health (CMV status not recorded). Some clones in this sample may be carry-over from other donors' samples.

The table lists this clonotype with a few counts. This chain uses TRBV27 with TRBJ2-1; D ambiguous. Per the germline V gene, CDR1 is MNHEY and CDR2 is SMNVEV (reference sequence). The V and J ends lost 5 bases and 0 bases respectively, with 14 bases between them. The CDR3 length is 16 residues. In nucleotides, the CDR3 is TGTGCCAGCAGTCCATTGACACTTTTCTCCTACAATGAGCAGTTCTTC. Protein: CASSPLTLFSYNEQFF.

This clonotype came up many times. This rearrangement joins TRBV20-1 to TRBJ1-5; 7 positions agree with TRBD1. The CDR3 runs 15 residues. V trimming: 6 bases; J trimming: 0 bases; junction bases outside the gene matches: 8. CDR1 DFQATT and CDR2 SNEGSKA come from the germline V gene (reference sequence). Here the CDR3 reads CSAGDRTFSNQPQHF. The CDR3 bases are TGCAGTGCCGGGGACAGAACCTTTAGCAATCAGCCCCAGCATTTT.

This clonotype appeared a few times. The V gene is TRBV7-6, the J gene TRBJ2-5, with 11 bases that match TRBD2. This CDR3 has 16 amino acids. V lost 1 base, J lost 2 bases, and 3 bases stayed unmatched. Per the germline V gene, CDR1 is SGHVS and CDR2 is FNYEAQ. This chain's CDR3 is CASSLEVAGGQETQYF. In DNA, the CDR3 is TGTGCCAGCAGCTTAGAGGTAGCGGGGGGGCAAGAGACCCAGTACTTC.

The genes are TRBV12-3 or TRBV12-4 and TRBJ2-7; 9 bases line up with TRBD1. CDR3 size: 13 residues. The V and J ends lost 3 bases and 6 bases, in that order; junction bases with no gene match: 3. CDR3 bases: TGTGCCAGCAGTTTCGGGACAGGGATCGAGCAGTACTTC. Translating it yields CASSFGTGIEQYF.

V gene TRBV9 combines with J gene TRBJ1-1, with 8 bases aligning to TRBD1. The V gene end was trimmed by 3 bases and the J gene end by 5 bases; junction bases not matched to a gene: 9. In germline, CDR1 is SGDLS, CDR2 YYNGEE. The length of the CDR3 is 15 residues. The CDR3 DNA follows: TGTGCCAGCAGCGGTCCCGGGACAGGTAGGACTGAAGCTTTCTTT. As protein: CASSGPGTGRTEAFF.

This chain links TRBV12-3 or TRBV12-4 with TRBJ2-7; a possible D gene is TRBD2 (5 bases). The length of the CDR3 is 12 residues. Trimming cost V 6 bases and J 6 bases, with 12 bases left between them. The CDR3 DNA is TGTGCCAGCAGCCCTGGACTTGGCGAGCAGTACTTC. Its protein product is CASSPGLGEQYF.

This clonotype appeared a few times. The chain couples TRBV4-1 to TRBJ2-1, with 10 positions matching TRBD2. Trimming at V came to 4 bases and at J to 7 bases, leaving 7 bases not matched to a gene. Germline assignment: CDR1 MGHRA and CDR2 YSYEKL. This CDR3 contains 15 residues. In DNA form, the CDR3 reads TGCGCCAGCAGCCGAGGACTAGCGGTGGAGAATGAGCAGTTCTTC. Protein product: CASSRGLAVENEQFF.

Remarks on this clonotype: This may be a read error, as it is one base from a much larger clone. V is TRBV7-2 and J is TRBJ1-1; D gene uncertain. Per germline, CDR1 SGHTA and CDR2 FQGNSA. Trimming took off 5 bases at V and 1 base at J, with 11 bases between the two ends. The CDR3 covers 14 residues. CDR3 in DNA: TGTGCCAGCAGCGGAGAAGTGAGGAACACTGAAGCTTTCTTT. This translates into CASSGEVRNTEAFF.

This clonotype was picked up many times. The rearrangement uses TRBV23-1 and TRBJ2-3; TRBD1 matches 10 bases. TRBV23-1 is flagged as an ORF with uncertain function. After removal of 4 bases from V and 5 bases from J, the junction contained 12 bases not matched to a gene. This CDR3 is 17 amino acids long. The CDR3: CASSLSRGQGLGDTQYF. CDR3 nucleotide sequence: TGCGCCAGCAGTCTATCCCGGGGACAGGGGTTGGGAGATACGCAGTATTTT.

This clonotype was seen many times. The rearrangement joins TRBV7-2 to TRBJ1-1, with no clear D. The CDR3 runs 15 residues. Germline-derived CDR1 and CDR2 are SGHTA and FQGNSA. With 5 bases removed from V and 1 base from J, the gap between germline ends came to 14 bases. In DNA form, the CDR3 reads TGTGCCAGCAGCCACCGTCCCGACTGGAACACTGAAGCTTTCTTT. This codes for CASSHRPDWNTEAFF.

This clonotype was counted many times. The chain joins TRBV11-2 to TRBJ2-5, with TRBD1 as a possible D gene (6 bases). Trimming stripped 3 bases from V and 3 bases from J, with 14 bases between. The germline V gene has CDR1 SGHAT and CDR2 FQNNGV. The CDR3 consists of 15 residues. The CDR3 bases are TGTGCCAGCAGCTTCGTGGCGAGGGACAAAGAGACCCAGTACTTC. It yields the protein CASSFVARDKETQYF.

By share, this clonotype counts as medium-sized. The J gene is TRBJ2-4, the V gene TRBV20-1; TRBD1 or TRBD2 may be the D gene (5 bases each). Germline V gene lookup returns CDR1 DFQATT and CDR2 SNEGSKA (reference sequence). V dropped 5 bases and J dropped 6 bases, with 20 bases sitting between them. The CDR3 covers 15 residues. CDR3 sequence reads: CSAPPVGTAVNIQYF. Here the CDR3 DNA reads TGCAGTGCTCCCCCTGTAGGGACGGCTGTAAACATTCAGTACTTC.

This sequence joins TRBV12-3 or TRBV12-4 and TRBJ1-2; D is possibly TRBD1 (6 bases). The V gene lost 4 bases and the J gene lost 5 bases, with 11 bases spanning the gap. The CDR3 extends over 13 amino acids. CDR3 DNA: TGTGCCAGCAGTTCAGGGGTTGGATATGGCTACACCTTC. Its protein is CASSSGVGYGYTF.

J is TRBJ2-1 and V is TRBV7-6, with D uncertain. V lost 6 bases and J 2 bases, leaving 14 bases between the germline ends. In germline, CDR1 is SGHVS, CDR2 FNYEAQ. This CDR3 region has 15 residues. The CDR3 DNA is TGTGCCAGCAGTCACCGGGCAGGCGCCTACAATGAGCAGTTCTTC. Translation: CASSHRAGAYNEQFF. Variable domain in full (rest from reference TRBV7-6 and TRBJ2-1): GAGVSQSPRYKVTKRGQDVALRCDPISGHVSLYWYRQALGQGPEFLTYFNYEAQQDKSGLPNDRFSAERPEGSISTLTIQRTEQRDSAMYRCASSHRAGAYNEQFFGPGTRLTVL.

This clonotype was picked up many times. The chain uses TRBV19 and TRBJ2-7, with D tentatively TRBD2 (5 bases). Trimming stripped 11 bases from V and 6 bases from J, with 20 bases between. Germline lookup yields CDR1 LNHDA and CDR2 SQIVND (reference sequence). The CDR3 has 13 residues. CDR3 bases: TGTGCCTCATCAGGCATCGCCAGCGGCGAGCAGTACTTC. It yields the protein CASSGIASGEQYF.

This clonotype has a count of ten or more. The V gene is TRBV12-3 or TRBV12-4, the J gene TRBJ2-7; no reliable D call. V shed 6 bases and J shed 4 bases, with 13 bases lying between them. The CDR3 runs 13 residues. CDR3 amino acids: CASSPAWEYEQYF. The CDR3, as DNA: TGTGCCAGCAGCCCCGCTTGGGAATACGAGCAGTACTTC.

This chain joins TRBV12-3 or TRBV12-4 and TRBJ1-6; 9 nucleotides match TRBD1. The CDR3 is 19 residues long. The junction had 17 bases not matched to a gene; V was cut back by 5 bases and J by 6 bases. CDR3 sequence: CASSPVPGQGATPNSPLHF. For the CDR3, the DNA is TGTGCCAGCAGTCCCGTCCCGGGACAGGGAGCAACACCTAATTCACCCCTCCACTTT.

This chain joins TRBV6-5 and TRBJ1-6, with a tentative D call TRBD1 (6 bases). The CDR3 contains 13 residues. CDR1 and CDR2 from the germline V gene are MNHEY and SVGAGI. The ends were cut back, 10 bases at V and 7 bases at J, with 14 bases in the middle. The CDR3 loop reads CATGAEENSPLHF. CDR3 DNA sequence: TGTGCCACGGGGGCGGAAGAGAATTCACCCCTCCACTTT.

CDR3 amino acids: CASSGGTGDFYEQYF. The DNA of the CDR3 is TGTGCCAGCAGCGGCGGGACAGGGGACTTCTACGAGCAGTACTTC. The chain recombines TRBV5-4 with TRBJ2-7, with 10 bases that match TRBD1. CDR3 length: 15 amino acids. Germline CDR1 SGHNT, CDR2 YYREEE (reference sequence). V dropped 4 bases and J dropped 3; count of bases not matched to a gene: 7.

This clonotype was found many times. V gene TRBV29-1 combines with J gene TRBJ2-5; 13 nucleotides align to TRBD2. Germline V gives CDR1 SQVTM, CDR2 ANQGSEA. The CDR3 is made up of 17 amino acids. V lost 2 bases and J lost 5; bases outside the gene matches: 11. The chain's CDR3 is CSVETATSGGAPETQYF. As DNA, the CDR3 is TGCAGCGTTGAAACAGCCACTAGCGGGGGGGCCCCGGAGACCCAGTACTTC.

The chain joins TRBV4-1 to TRBJ2-7, with a weak D call TRBD1 (6 bases). V was pared by 0 bases and J by 2 bases, with 14 bases between. Germline V lookup: CDR1 MGHRA, CDR2 YSYEKL. This CDR3 region has 16 residues. This CDR3 reads CASSQDRWTETYEQYF. The CDR3 DNA reads as TGCGCCAGCAGCCAAGATCGTTGGACAGAGACCTACGAGCAGTACTTC.

This chain connects TRBV7-3 to TRBJ2-1; TRBD1 agrees at 7 bases. The CDR3 extends over 15 amino acids. The V gene end was trimmed by 5 bases and the J gene end by 3 bases; junction bases not matched to a gene: 7. Per the germline V gene, CDR1 is SGHTA and CDR2 is FQGTGA. The CDR3 loop reads CASSPGTVGYNEQFF. For the CDR3, the DNA is TGTGCCAGCAGCCCCGGGACAGTCGGCTACAATGAGCAGTTCTTC.

This clonotype showed up just a few times. This sequence joins TRBV6-1 and TRBJ2-1, with a tentative D call TRBD1 (6 bases). From germline, CDR1 is MNHNS and CDR2 SASEGT. CDR3 length: 16 residues. With 2 bases removed from V and 9 bases from J, the gap between germline ends came to 20 bases. The CDR3 DNA follows: TGTGCCAGCAGTGAATTGTCACAGGGTACCGTCCGTGAGCAGTTCTTC. It codes for CASSELSQGTVREQFF.

The chain couples TRBV20-1 to TRBJ2-2; D perhaps matches TRBD2 (7 bases). V lost 3 bases and J 7 bases, leaving 18 bases between the germline ends. The germline V gene encodes CDR1 DFQATT and CDR2 SNEGSKA (reference sequence). The CDR3 covers 15 residues. This CDR3 reads CSASGGPQAGGELFF. CDR3 sequence (DNA): TGCAGTGCTAGCGGGGGGCCTCAAGCGGGCGGGGAGCTGTTTTTT.

The V and J genes are TRBV7-9 and TRBJ2-7; 11 positions agree with TRBD2. J was trimmed by 1 base and V by 8 bases; bases with no gene match: 4. The length of the CDR3 is 14 residues. CDR1 and CDR2 (germline): SEHNR, FQNEAQ (reference sequence). CDR3 amino acids: CASGLAGGSYEQYF. The CDR3 nucleotides read TGTGCCAGCGGACTAGCGGGCGGTTCCTACGAGCAGTACTTC.

The chain is built from TRBV13 and TRBJ1-1; weak D call: TRBD1 (6 bases). CDR3 length: 12 residues. Germline CDR1 PRHDT, CDR2 FYEKMQ (reference sequence). Trimming removed 4 bases from V and 7 bases from J, with 10 bases in between. CDR3 nucleotide sequence: TGTGCCAGCAGCTCTCAGGGGATTGAAGCTTTCTTT. Translation: CASSSQGIEAFF.

The J gene is TRBJ1-1, the V gene TRBV4-1, with 9 bases aligning to TRBD1. V dropped 1 base and J dropped 4; count of bases not matched to a gene: 4. The germline gives CDR1 MGHRA, CDR2 YSYEKL. This CDR3 is 15 amino acids long. DNA of the CDR3: TGCGCCAGCAGCCAAGGAGGACAGGGGATCACTGAAGCTTTCTTT. Protein sequence: CASSQGGQGITEAFF.